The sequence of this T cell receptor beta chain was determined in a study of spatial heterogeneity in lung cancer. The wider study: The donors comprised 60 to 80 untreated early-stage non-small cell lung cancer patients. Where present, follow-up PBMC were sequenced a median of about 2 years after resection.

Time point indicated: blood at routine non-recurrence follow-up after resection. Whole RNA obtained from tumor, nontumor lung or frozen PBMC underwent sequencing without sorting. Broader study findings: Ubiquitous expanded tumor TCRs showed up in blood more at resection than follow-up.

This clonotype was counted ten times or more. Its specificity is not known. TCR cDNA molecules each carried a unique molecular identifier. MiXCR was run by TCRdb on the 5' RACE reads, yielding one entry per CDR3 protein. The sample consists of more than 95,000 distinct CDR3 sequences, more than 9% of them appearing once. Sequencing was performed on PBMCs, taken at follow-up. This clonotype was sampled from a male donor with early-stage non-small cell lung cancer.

This CDR3 reads CASSLSVQETQYF. DNA of the CDR3: TGTGCCAGCAGTTTATCGGTCCAAGAGACCCAGTACTTC. This chain joins TRBV27 and TRBJ2-5; no firm D call. V gave up 0 bases and J gave up 1 base, with 3 bases separating them. The CDR3 runs 13 residues. The germline V gene encodes CDR1 MNHEY and CDR2 SMNVEV (reference sequence).